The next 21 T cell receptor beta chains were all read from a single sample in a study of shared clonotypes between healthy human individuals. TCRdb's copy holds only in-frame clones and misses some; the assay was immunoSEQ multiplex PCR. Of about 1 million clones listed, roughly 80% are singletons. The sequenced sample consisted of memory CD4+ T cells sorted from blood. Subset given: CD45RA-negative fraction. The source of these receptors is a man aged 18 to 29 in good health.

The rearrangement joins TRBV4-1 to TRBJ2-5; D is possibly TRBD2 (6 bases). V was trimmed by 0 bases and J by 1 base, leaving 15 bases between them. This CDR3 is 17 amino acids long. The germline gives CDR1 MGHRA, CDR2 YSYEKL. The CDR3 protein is CASSQDRGSGTQETQYF. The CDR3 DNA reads TGCGCCAGCAGCCAAGATCGGGGTAGCGGAACCCAAGAGACCCAGTACTTC.

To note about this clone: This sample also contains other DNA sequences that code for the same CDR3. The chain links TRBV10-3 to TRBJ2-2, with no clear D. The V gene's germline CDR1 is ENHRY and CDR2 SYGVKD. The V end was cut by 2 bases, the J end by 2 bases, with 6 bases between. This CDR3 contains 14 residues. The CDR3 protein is CAISEGLNTGELFF. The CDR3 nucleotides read TGTGCCATCAGTGAGGGTCTTAACACCGGGGAGCTGTTTTTT.

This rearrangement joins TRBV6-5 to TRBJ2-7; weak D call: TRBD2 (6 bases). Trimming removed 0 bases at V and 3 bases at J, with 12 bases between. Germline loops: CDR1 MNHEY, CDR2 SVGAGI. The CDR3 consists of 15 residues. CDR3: CASSYSAGMLYEQYF. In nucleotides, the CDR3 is TGTGCCAGCAGTTACTCCGCGGGGATGCTCTACGAGCAGTACTTC.

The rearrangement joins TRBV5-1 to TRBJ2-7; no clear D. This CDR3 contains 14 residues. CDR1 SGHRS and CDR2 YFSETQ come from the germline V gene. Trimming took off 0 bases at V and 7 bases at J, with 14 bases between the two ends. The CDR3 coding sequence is TGCGCCAGCAGCTTGGGAAGGACCATGGGAGAGCAGTACTTC. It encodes CASSLGRTMGEQYF. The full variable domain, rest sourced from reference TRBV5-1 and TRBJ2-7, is KAGVTQTPRYLIKTRGQQVTLSCSPISGHRSVSWYQQTPGQGLQFLFEYFSETQRNKGNFPGRFSGRQFSNSRSEMNVSTLELGDSALYLCASSLGRTMGEQYFGPGTRLTVT.

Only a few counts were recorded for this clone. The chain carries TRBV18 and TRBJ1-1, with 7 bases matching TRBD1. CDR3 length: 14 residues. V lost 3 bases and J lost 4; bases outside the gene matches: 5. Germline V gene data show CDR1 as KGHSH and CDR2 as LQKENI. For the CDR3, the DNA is TGTGCCAGCTCACCCAAGGAGGGGGCCACTGAAGCTTTCTTT. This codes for CASSPKEGATEAFF. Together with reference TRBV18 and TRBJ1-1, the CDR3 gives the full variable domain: NAGVMQNPRHLVRRRGQEARLRCSPMKGHSHVYWYRQLPEEGLKFMVYLQKENIIDESGMPKERFSAEFPKEGPSILRIQQVVRGDSAAYFCASSPKEGATEAFFGQGTRLTVV.

In nucleotides, the CDR3 is TGTGCCTGGGGGGGGGTTGCAAACACCATATATTTT. This encodes CAWGGVANTIYF. The chain is built from TRBV30 and TRBJ1-3; maybe TRBD1 (5 bases). The germline CDR1 and CDR2 sequences are GTSNPN and SVGIG (reference sequence). CDR3 length: 12 amino acids. V was trimmed by 5 bases and J by 6 bases, leaving 11 bases between them.

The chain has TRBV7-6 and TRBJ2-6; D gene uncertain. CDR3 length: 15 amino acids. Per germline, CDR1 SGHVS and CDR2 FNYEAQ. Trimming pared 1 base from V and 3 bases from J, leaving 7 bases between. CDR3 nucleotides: TGTGCCAGCAGCTTAGGGGTGGGTGGGGCCAACGTCCTGACTTTC. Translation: CASSLGVGGANVLTF.

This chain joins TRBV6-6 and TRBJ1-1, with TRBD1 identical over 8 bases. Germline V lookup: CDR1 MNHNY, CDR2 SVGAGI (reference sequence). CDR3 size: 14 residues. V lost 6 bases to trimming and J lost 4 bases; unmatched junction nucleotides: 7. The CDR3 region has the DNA TGTGCCAGCAGCAAAAGGGACAGGCGCACTGAAGCTTTCTTT. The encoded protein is CASSKRDRRTEAFF.

The CDR3 loop is CAWSGGQVFFSTEAFF. The CDR3 DNA is TGTGCCTGGAGCGGGGGACAGGTTTTTTTTAGCACTGAAGCTTTCTTT. The chain is built from TRBV30 and TRBJ1-1, with 8 bases that match TRBD1. The germline gives CDR1 GTSNPN, CDR2 SVGIG (reference sequence). J lost 4 bases, V lost 3 bases, and 13 bases had no gene match. This CDR3 has 16 amino acids.

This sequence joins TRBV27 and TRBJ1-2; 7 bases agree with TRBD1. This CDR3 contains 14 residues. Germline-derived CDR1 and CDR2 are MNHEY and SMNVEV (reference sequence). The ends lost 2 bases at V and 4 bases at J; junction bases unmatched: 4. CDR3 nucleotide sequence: TGTGCCAGCAGTTTACGACAGGGAGGCTATGGCTACACCTTC. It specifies CASSLRQGGYGYTF.

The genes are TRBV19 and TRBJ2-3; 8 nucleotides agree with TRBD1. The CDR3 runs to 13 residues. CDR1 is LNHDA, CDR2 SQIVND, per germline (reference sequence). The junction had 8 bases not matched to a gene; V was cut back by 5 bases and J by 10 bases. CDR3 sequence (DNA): TGTGCCAGTAGTGCCCAAGGACAGGGAGCGCAGTATTTT. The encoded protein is CASSAQGQGAQYF.

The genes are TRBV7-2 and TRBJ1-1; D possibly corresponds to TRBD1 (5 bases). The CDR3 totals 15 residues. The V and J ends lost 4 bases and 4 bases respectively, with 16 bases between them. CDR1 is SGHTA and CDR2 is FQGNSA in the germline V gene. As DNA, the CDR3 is TGTGCCAGCAGCTCCCTAGAGGTGGGGACCACTGAAGCTTTCTTT. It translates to CASSSLEVGTTEAFF.

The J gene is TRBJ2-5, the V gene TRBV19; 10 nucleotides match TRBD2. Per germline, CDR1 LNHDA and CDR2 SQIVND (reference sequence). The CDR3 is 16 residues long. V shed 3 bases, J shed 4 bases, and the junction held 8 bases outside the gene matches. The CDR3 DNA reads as TGTGCCAGTAGTATTCAAAGGACTAGCGGTTCAGAGACCCAGTACTTC. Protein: CASSIQRTSGSETQYF.

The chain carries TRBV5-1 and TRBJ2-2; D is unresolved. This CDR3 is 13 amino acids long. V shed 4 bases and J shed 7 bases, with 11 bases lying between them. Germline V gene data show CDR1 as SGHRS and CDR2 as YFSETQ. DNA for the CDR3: TGCGCCAGCAGCCTATCCGAGAGCGGGGAGCTGTTTTTT. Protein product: CASSLSESGELFF.

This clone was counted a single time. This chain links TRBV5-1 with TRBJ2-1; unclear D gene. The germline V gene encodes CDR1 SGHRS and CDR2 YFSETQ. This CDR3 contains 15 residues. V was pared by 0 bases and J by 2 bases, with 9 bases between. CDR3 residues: CASSLAGQAYNEQFF. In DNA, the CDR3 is TGCGCCAGCAGCTTGGCCGGCCAGGCCTACAATGAGCAGTTCTTC.

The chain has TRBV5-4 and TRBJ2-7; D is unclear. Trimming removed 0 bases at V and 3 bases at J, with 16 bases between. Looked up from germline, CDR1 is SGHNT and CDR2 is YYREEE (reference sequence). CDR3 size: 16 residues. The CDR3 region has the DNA TGTGCCAGCAGCTTGGCCGGGCAAAGGTCTGGCTACGAGCAGTACTTC. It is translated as CASSLAGQRSGYEQYF.

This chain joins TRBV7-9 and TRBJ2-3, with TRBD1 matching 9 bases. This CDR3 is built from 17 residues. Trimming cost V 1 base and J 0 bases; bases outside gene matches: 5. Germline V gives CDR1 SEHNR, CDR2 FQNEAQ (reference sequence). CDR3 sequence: CASSLGTGATSTDTQYF. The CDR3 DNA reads TGTGCCAGCAGCTTAGGGACAGGGGCGACAAGCACAGATACGCAGTATTTT. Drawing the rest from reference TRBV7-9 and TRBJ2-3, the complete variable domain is DTGVSQNPRHKITKRGQNVTFRCDPISEHNRLYWYRQTLGQGPEFLTYFQNEAQLEKSRLLSDRFSAERPKGSFSTLEIQRTEQGDSAMYLCASSLGTGATSTDTQYFGPGTRLTVL.

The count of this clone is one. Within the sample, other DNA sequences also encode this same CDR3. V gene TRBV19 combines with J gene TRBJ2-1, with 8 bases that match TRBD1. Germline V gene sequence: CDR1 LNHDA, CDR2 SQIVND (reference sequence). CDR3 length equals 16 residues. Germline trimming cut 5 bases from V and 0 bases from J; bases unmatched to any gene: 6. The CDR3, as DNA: TGTGCCAGTAGTCCACGACAGGGGAGCTCCTACAATGAGCAGTTCTTC. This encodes CASSPRQGSSYNEQFF.

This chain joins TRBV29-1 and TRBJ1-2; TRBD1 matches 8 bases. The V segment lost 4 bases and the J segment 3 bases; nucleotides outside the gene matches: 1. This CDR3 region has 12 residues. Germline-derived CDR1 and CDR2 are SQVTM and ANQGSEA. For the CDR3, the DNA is TGCAGCGTTGCGGACAGGGACTATGGCTACACCTTC. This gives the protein CSVADRDYGYTF.

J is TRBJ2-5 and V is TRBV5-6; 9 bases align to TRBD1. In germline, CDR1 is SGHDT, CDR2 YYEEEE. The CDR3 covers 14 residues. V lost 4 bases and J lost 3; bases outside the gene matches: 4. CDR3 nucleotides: TGTGCCAGCAGCATAGGACAGGGGAAAGAGACCCAGTACTTC. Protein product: CASSIGQGKETQYF.

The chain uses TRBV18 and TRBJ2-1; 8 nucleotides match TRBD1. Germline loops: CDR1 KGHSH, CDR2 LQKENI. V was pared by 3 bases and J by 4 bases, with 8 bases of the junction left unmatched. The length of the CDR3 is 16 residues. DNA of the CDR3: TGTGCCAGCTCACCCGGACAGGGCTCCCCTTACAATGAGCAGTTCTTC. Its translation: CASSPGQGSPYNEQFF.